Below, one T cell receptor beta chain is given with its context. This sample stems from a study of cytomegalovirus exposure and HLA in healthy donors. Assay used: immunoSEQ multiplex PCR; TCRdb lists only in-frame clones, some missing. The data contain roughly 67,000 clones, roughly nine tenths of them singletons. The clonotype comes from a man younger than 35 in good health and CMV-seronegative. Sequenced sample: PBMCs.

The CDR3 DNA sequence: TGTGCCAGCAGTGAATTAGGTCGGGTGGGTGAGACCCAGTACTTC. Translation gives CASSELGRVGETQYF. The J gene is TRBJ2-5, the V gene TRBV25-1, with D hard to call. Germline lookup yields CDR1 MGHDK and CDR2 SYGVNS. Trimming took off 1 base at V and 5 bases at J, with 14 bases between the two ends. This CDR3 comprises 15 residues.